Below are 26 T cell receptor beta chains sequenced from a single sample in a study of T cell responses to AZD1222 COVID-19 vaccine. TCRdb's copy holds only in-frame clones and misses some; the assay was immunoSEQ multiplex PCR. The sample holds around 140,000 clones, 80% to 95% seen once. Sequenced material: peripheral blood, taken on day 0 of AZD1222 vaccination. Every receptor here comes from an adult in good health.

V is TRBV15 and J is TRBJ2-7; 9 nucleotides match TRBD1. Germline V gene sequence: CDR1 LNHNV, CDR2 YYDKDF (reference sequence). CDR3 size: 12 residues. The CDR3: CATRQGDYEQYF. Here the CDR3 DNA reads TGTGCAACAAGACAGGGGGATTACGAGCAGTACTTC. The variable domain in full, completed from reference TRBV15 and TRBJ2-7, reads DAMVIQNPRYQVTQFGKPVTLSCSQTLNHNVMYWYQQKSSQAPKLLFHYYDKDFNNEADTPDNFQSRRPNTSFCFLDIRSPGLGDTAMYLCATRQGDYEQYFGPGTRLTVT.

The chain uses TRBV19 and TRBJ2-1; D is undetermined. The CDR3 sequence is 13 residues long. Trimming cost V 7 bases and J 5 bases, with 12 bases left between them. Per germline, CDR1 LNHDA and CDR2 SQIVND (reference sequence). The CDR3 reads CASKAQYHNEQFF. The CDR3 bases are TGTGCCAGTAAGGCGCAGTACCACAATGAGCAGTTCTTC.

The rearrangement joins TRBV3-1 (or the pseudogene TRBV3-2) to TRBJ1-5; 10 positions agree with TRBD1. With 4 bases clipped from V and 3 bases from J, the junction kept 6 bases outside the gene matches. This CDR3 has 16 residues. The germline CDR1 and CDR2 sequences are LGHDT and YNNKEL (reference sequence). The CDR3 sequence is CASSLGTGAINQPQHF. The CDR3 nucleotides read TGTGCCAGCAGCCTAGGGACAGGGGCGATCAATCAGCCCCAGCATTTT.

Here the CDR3 reads CASSILAGLTYNEQFF. The CDR3 DNA reads TGTGCCAGCAGTATCCTAGCGGGGCTAACCTACAATGAGCAGTTCTTC. The V gene is TRBV6-4, the J gene TRBJ2-1; TRBD2 aligns across 9 bases. From germline, CDR1 is MRHNA and CDR2 SNTAGT. The ends lost 5 bases at V and 2 bases at J; junction bases unmatched: 7. The CDR3 covers 16 residues.

This clone was found once. The rearrangement joins TRBV28 to TRBJ1-4; 9 bases are a match to TRBD1. The V gene end was trimmed by 9 bases and the J gene end by 10 bases; junction bases not matched to a gene: 15. CDR3 length: 15 amino acids. CDR1 is MDHEN, CDR2 SYDVKM, per germline. The CDR3 spells CASFPLNRGRGKLFF. The CDR3 DNA is TGTGCCAGTTTTCCATTAAACAGGGGGCGCGGAAAACTGTTTTTT.

The V and J genes are TRBV28 and TRBJ2-7, with D possibly matching TRBD2 (6 bases). Germline V CDR1 and CDR2: MDHEN, SYDVKM. V was cut by 4 bases and J by 0 bases, with 16 bases left in between. The CDR3 is 16 residues long. CDR3 coding DNA: TGTGCCAGCAGTTCCCCACGACAGACTAGCTCCTACGAGCAGTACTTC. Translation: CASSSPRQTSSYEQYF.

The gene calls are TRBV9 and TRBJ2-1; D might be TRBD2 (5 bases). V was pared by 4 bases and J by 10 bases, with 21 bases between. This CDR3 spans 15 amino acids. Germline V gene lookup returns CDR1 SGDLS and CDR2 YYNGEE. CDR3 sequence reads: CASSLLRDPKSEQFF. In nucleotides, the CDR3 is TGTGCCAGCAGCCTACTACGGGATCCCAAATCGGAGCAGTTCTTC.

This chain uses TRBV7-2 with TRBJ2-5, with D possibly TRBD1 on 8 matching bases. The germline V gene has CDR1 SGHTA and CDR2 FQGNSA. This CDR3 contains 15 residues. V gave up 4 bases and J gave up 4 bases, with 16 bases separating them. The CDR3 reads CASSYNHRGGETQYF. As DNA, the CDR3 is TGTGCCAGCAGCTACAATCACAGGGGGGGAGAGACCCAGTACTTC.

Note on this clone: A read error may account for a junction end that differs from germline. The chain combines TRBV6-5 with TRBJ2-1, with D possibly TRBD1 on 6 matching bases. CDR1 and CDR2 (germline): MNHEY, SVGAGI. The CDR3 extends over 14 amino acids. The CDR3 sequence: CETLQGPRGNEQFF. The CDR3 DNA reads TGCGAAACCTTACAGGGTCCCAGGGGCAATGAGCAGTTCTTC.

The V and J genes are TRBV7-9 and TRBJ1-1, with TRBD1 as a possible D gene (5 bases). Germline lookup yields CDR1 SEHNR and CDR2 FQNEAQ (reference sequence). CDR3 length equals 14 residues. V was pared by 1 base and J by 1 base, with 7 bases between. DNA for the CDR3: TGTGCCAGCAGCTTAGACGGGGGGAACACTGAAGCTTTCTTT. Protein: CASSLDGGNTEAFF.

This clone was counted a single time. The chain has TRBV3-1 (or the pseudogene TRBV3-2) and TRBJ2-1; D is unclear. CDR3 length: 15 amino acids. V shed 0 bases and J shed 5 bases, with 11 bases lying between them. From germline, CDR1 is LGHDT and CDR2 YNNKEL (reference sequence). Written as DNA, the CDR3 is TGTGCCAGCAGCCAAGAGCATTTAGGGAACAATGAGCAGTTCTTC. It specifies CASSQEHLGNNEQFF.

J is TRBJ1-5 and V is TRBV12-3 or TRBV12-4; D is unresolved. With 6 bases removed from V and 0 bases from J, the gap between germline ends came to 6 bases. This CDR3 has 13 amino acids. This CDR3 reads CASRYSSNQPQHF. CDR3 DNA sequence: TGTGCCAGCAGGTATAGTAGCAATCAGCCCCAGCATTTT.

The chain combines TRBV2 with TRBJ2-7; D is ambiguous. CDR1 is SNHLY and CDR2 is FYNNEI in the germline V gene. This CDR3 has 12 residues. The V gene lost 6 bases and the J gene lost 1 base, with 7 bases spanning the gap. The CDR3 is CASSITSYEQYF. The CDR3 DNA reads TGTGCCAGCAGCATAACTTCCTACGAGCAGTACTTC.

The rearrangement links TRBV2 to TRBJ1-4; D is possibly TRBD1 (5 bases). Trimming removed 11 bases from V and 3 bases from J, with 16 bases in between. Germline V gene data show CDR1 as SNHLY and CDR2 as FYNNEI. This CDR3 spans 14 amino acids. The CDR3 DNA reads TGTGCCGGAACAAAGGGGTCTGCTAATGAAAAACTGTTTTTT. It specifies CAGTKGSANEKLFF.

The chain uses TRBV28 and TRBJ2-7, with 9 bases lining up with TRBD2. The junction had 13 bases not matched to a gene; V was cut back by 5 bases and J by 5 bases. This CDR3 is 16 amino acids long. Germline V gives CDR1 MDHEN, CDR2 SYDVKM. The CDR3 nucleotides read TGTGCCAGCAGTCACCCTACTAGGCGGGAGGGCAACGAGCAGTACTTC. Its translation is CASSHPTRREGNEQYF.

There are a few counts of this clone. CDR3 in amino acids: CASSPGGPVSEAFF. CDR3 in DNA: TGTGCCAGCAGCCCAGGGGGCCCGGTCTCTGAAGCTTTCTTT. The V gene is TRBV7-2, the J gene TRBJ1-1; 8 nucleotides line up with TRBD1. This CDR3 spans 14 amino acids. With V trimmed by 5 bases and J by 6 bases, 8 bases remained unmatched. The germline gives CDR1 SGHTA, CDR2 FQGNSA.

V usage is TRBV6-5 and J usage is TRBJ2-7; maybe TRBD1 (5 bases). Deletions cut 6 bases from V and 5 bases from J, with 8 bases between. Germline V lookup: CDR1 MNHEY, CDR2 SVGAGI. The CDR3 spans 11 residues. CDR3 region: CASRGLNEQYF. The DNA of the CDR3 is TGTGCCAGCAGGGGGCTAAACGAGCAGTACTTC.

CDR3 coding DNA: TGTGCCAGCTCAGCGGGACTAGCGGGGGCAGATACGCAGTATTTT. Its translation is CASSAGLAGADTQYF. V and J are TRBV18 and TRBJ2-3, with TRBD2 identical over 14 bases. The CDR3 spans 15 residues. The J segment lost 4 bases and the V segment lost 5 bases, leaving 2 bases of the junction unmatched. CDR1 is KGHSH and CDR2 is LQKENI in the germline V gene. Full variable domain (missing parts from reference TRBV18 and TRBJ2-3): NAGVMQNPRHLVRRRGQEARLRCSPMKGHSHVYWYRQLPEEGLKFMVYLQKENIIDESGMPKERFSAEFPKEGPSILRIQQVVRGDSAAYFCASSAGLAGADTQYFGPGTRLTVL.

The V and J genes are TRBV5-1 and TRBJ2-3, with D maybe TRBD2 (6 bases). The CDR3 is 16 residues long. Germline V lookup: CDR1 SGHRS, CDR2 YFSETQ. Trimming removed 2 bases at V and 0 bases at J, with 13 bases between. CDR3 coding DNA: TGCGCCAGCAGCTTTAGGGCAGGGACTAGCACAGATACGCAGTATTTT. This gives the protein CASSFRAGTSTDTQYF.

The J gene is TRBJ1-4, the V gene TRBV6-1; D gene ambiguous. CDR3 length: 15 residues. V was pared by 0 bases and J by 6 bases, with 11 bases between. Germline lookup yields CDR1 MNHNS and CDR2 SASEGT. The chain's CDR3 is CASSEAGKPYEKLFF. CDR3 in DNA: TGTGCCAGCAGTGAAGCGGGCAAACCGTATGAAAAACTGTTTTTT.

The V gene is TRBV15, the J gene TRBJ2-2; D perhaps matches TRBD1 (5 bases). Trimming took off 4 bases at V and 5 bases at J, with 17 bases between the two ends. Germline V CDR1 and CDR2: LNHNV, YYDKDF (reference sequence). This CDR3 comprises 16 residues. CDR3 sequence: CATSNAEDTGTGELFF. The CDR3 DNA follows: TGTGCCACCAGCAACGCAGAGGACACAGGTACCGGGGAGCTGTTTTTT.

The genes are TRBV28 and TRBJ1-2; D unresolved. Germline assignment: CDR1 MDHEN and CDR2 SYDVKM. The CDR3 loop spans 14 amino acids. Between the trimmed V and J ends, which lost 8 bases and 5 bases, there was a span of 18 bases. The CDR3 DNA reads TGTGCCAGCCAGATGACGTTTCCGCGGTATGGCTACACCTTC. Translation: CASQMTFPRYGYTF.

This rearrangement joins TRBV3-1 (or the pseudogene TRBV3-2) to TRBJ2-3; D not certain. V dropped 0 bases and J dropped 4 bases, with 5 bases sitting between them. CDR3 length: 13 residues. The germline CDR1 and CDR2 sequences are LGHDT and YNNKEL (reference sequence). Here the CDR3 reads CASSQEGADTQYF. As DNA, the CDR3 is TGTGCCAGCAGCCAAGAGGGCGCAGATACGCAGTATTTT.

The chain carries TRBV27 and TRBJ2-7; D is possibly TRBD1 (6 bases). The CDR3 covers 14 residues. Germline CDR1 is MNHEY and CDR2 is SMNVEV (reference sequence). V lost 3 bases and J lost 2, with 11 bases in between. The CDR3 nucleotides are TGTGCCAGCAGTTTTGGCTGGGGGCCCTACGAGCAGTACTTC. Translated, it gives CASSFGWGPYEQYF.

The chain couples TRBV10-3 to TRBJ2-2; D may be TRBD2 (6 bases). Germline values: CDR1 ENHRY, CDR2 SYGVKD. The CDR3 loop spans 15 amino acids. V lost 0 bases, J lost 5 bases, and 10 bases lay in between. Here the CDR3 DNA reads TGTGCCATCAGTGAGTCTACCGGAGGGACCGGGGAGCTGTTTTTT. This sequence encodes CAISESTGGTGELFF.

The chain combines TRBV2 with TRBJ1-2; TRBD1 agrees at 8 bases. The CDR3 consists of 16 residues. Germline CDR1 is SNHLY and CDR2 is FYNNEI. Trimming at V came to 6 bases and at J to 2 bases, leaving 11 bases not matched to a gene. As DNA, the CDR3 is TGTGCCAGCAGGGACCCGGGACAGGCAAAAAACTATGGCTACACCTTC. It yields the protein CASRDPGQAKNYGYTF.